Listed below are T cell receptor beta chains from one sample, sequenced in a study of blood T cell repertoires in COVID-19. Profiled with immunoSEQ multiplex PCR; TCRdb holds only in-frame clones, not every one. The sample yields about 150,000 clones, roughly nine tenths seen once. Sequencing used peripheral blood. The receptors stem from a man between 18 and 29 years old with COVID-19, enrolled during active disease. Both conserved end residues are part of each CDR3. The order of the fields is J gene, V gene, D gene, clone size, CDR3 protein, CDR3 DNA. A D gene is named only where the DNA matches it firmly. Not all rows give a size; the values are once, few, many and, for expanded clones, a class.

TRBJ1-3,TRBV27,-,-,CASSLHQSSGNTIYF,TGTGCCAGCAGTTTGCACCAGTCCTCTGGAAACACCATATATTTT
TRBJ2-5,TRBV29-1,TRBD1,-,CSVGQHQETQYF,TGCAGCGTGGGACAGCACCAAGAGACCCAGTACTTC
TRBJ2-1,TRBV7-7,TRBD1,-,CASSRDRGVYNEQFF,TGTGCCAGCAGTCGGGACAGGGGCGTTTACAATGAGCAGTTCTTC
TRBJ2-7,TRBV20-1,-,-,CSAGTPYEQYF,TGCAGTGCTGGGACTCCCTACGAGCAGTACTTC
TRBJ1-2,TRBV7-3,-,-,CASSPGGEVGGYTF,TGTGCCAGCAGCCCCGGGGGGGAGGTAGGCGGCTACACCTTC
TRBJ2-1,TRBV24-1,TRBD1,-,CATSTGGRNEQFF,TGTGCCACCTCAACAGGGGGTCGTAATGAGCAGTTCTTC
TRBJ2-7,TRBV6-2/TRBV6-3,TRBD1,-,CASSYRTGRFYEQYF,TGTGCCAGCAGTTACCGGACAGGGAGGTTCTACGAGCAGTACTTC
TRBJ2-3,TRBV2,TRBD1,-,CASLAGTGRADTQYF,TGTGCCAGCTTGGCCGGGACAGGGAGGGCAGATACGCAGTATTTT
TRBJ2-5,TRBV29-1,-,once,CSVEETPRETQYF,TGCAGCGTTGAAGAAACGCCTCGGGAGACCCAGTACTTC
TRBJ2-2,TRBV28,-,-,CASSLTESSAGELFF,TGTGCCAGCAGCCTGACTGAGTCTAGCGCCGGGGAGCTGTTTTTT
TRBJ2-7,TRBV24-1,-,-,CATSDNREPYEQYF,TGTGCCACCAGTGATAACCGGGAGCCCTACGAGCAGTACTTC
TRBJ2-7,TRBV5-8,-,-,CASSLGQGHRAYEQYF,TGTGCCAGCAGCTTGGGGCAGGGACATCGAGCCTACGAGCAGTACTTC
TRBJ1-1,TRBV20-1,TRBD1,-,CSASGQGRAEAFF,TGCAGTGCTAGTGGACAGGGGCGAGCTGAAGCTTTCTTT
TRBJ2-3,TRBV7-8,TRBD2,-,CASSRKSGSIHTQYF,TGTGCCAGCAGCCGAAAAAGCGGGAGTATTCATACGCAGTATTTT
TRBJ2-6,TRBV5-1,TRBD1,-,CASSLRQGGYSGANVLTF,TGCGCCAGCAGCTTGAGACAGGGGGGATACTCTGGGGCCAACGTCCTGACTTTC
TRBJ2-7,TRBV19,TRBD2,-,CASSLLAGTYEQYF,TGTGCCAGTAGTCTGCTAGCGGGGACCTACGAGCAGTACTTC
TRBJ2-7,TRBV5-7,-,-,CASSDRSSYEQYF,TGTGCCAGCAGCGACAGGAGCTCCTACGAGCAGTACTTC
TRBJ1-1,TRBV29-1,-,-,CSVVGGGTEAFF,TGCAGCGTTGTGGGGGGTGGCACTGAAGCTTTCTTT
TRBJ2-7,TRBV4-2,TRBD2,-,CASSQLAGGIHEQYF,TGTGCCAGCAGCCAATTAGCGGGAGGGATCCACGAGCAGTACTTC
TRBJ2-3,TRBV6-6,TRBD2,-,CASNLSGRVTDTQYF,TGTGCCAGCAATCTTAGCGGGAGGGTAACAGATACGCAGTATTTT
TRBJ2-2,TRBV11-3,-,-,CASSLGQNTGELFF,TGTGCCAGCAGCTTAGGACAGAACACCGGGGAGCTGTTTTTT
TRBJ1-4,TRBV7-2,-,-,CASSQRRAGKLFF,TGTGCCAGCAGCCAAAGGCGTGCGGGGAAACTGTTTTTT
TRBJ1-1,TRBV28,-,-,CASSLLKGDPNTEAFF,TGTGCCAGCAGCCTACTGAAGGGGGACCCGAACACTGAAGCTTTCTTT
TRBJ1-2,TRBV15,-,-,CATSRGLDHHGYTF,TGTGCCACCAGCAGGGGTCTAGACCACCATGGCTACACCTTC
TRBJ2-3,TRBV4-3,-,-,CASSQVGAVRPDTQYF,TGCGCCAGCAGCCAAGTTGGGGCTGTCAGGCCAGATACGCAGTATTTT
TRBJ2-1,TRBV7-9,-,-,CASSPFANLNEQFF,TGTGCCAGCAGCCCCTTCGCTAACCTCAATGAGCAGTTCTTC
TRBJ1-2,TRBV6-6,TRBD1,-,CASSPTGVHGYTF,TGTGCCAGCAGTCCAACAGGGGTCCATGGCTACACCTTC
TRBJ1-4,TRBV11-3,TRBD1,few,CASSLGRLGDRANEKLLF,TGTGCCAGCAGCTTAGGGAGGTTAGGTGACAGGGCAAACGAAAAACTGCTTTTT
TRBJ2-7,TRBV11-3,TRBD1,few,CASSLGQGASEQYF,TGTGCCAGCAGCTTAGGACAGGGGGCCTCCGAGCAGTACTTC
TRBJ2-1,TRBV28,-,-,CASSLGQGSYDEQFF,TGTGCCAGCAGTTTGGGCCAGGGTTCATACGATGAGCAGTTCTTC
TRBJ1-2,TRBV19,-,-,CASSGVQIYGYTF,TGTGCCAGTTCGGGAGTCCAGATCTATGGCTACACCTTC
TRBJ1-4,TRBV30,TRBD1,-,CAWRRTGRRSDEKLFF,TGTGCCTGGAGGCGGACAGGGCGAAGGAGTGATGAAAAACTGTTTTTT
TRBJ2-5,TRBV15,-,once,CATSATGYQETQYF,TGTGCCACCAGTGCGACAGGCTACCAAGAGACCCAGTACTTC
TRBJ2-3,TRBV11-2,-,-,CASSLDGGSMDTQYF,TGTGCCAGCAGCTTAGATGGGGGGAGCATGGATACGCAGTATTTT
TRBJ2-7,TRBV13,-,once,CASSLEGSSYEQYF,TGTGCCAGCAGCTTAGAAGGGAGCTCCTACGAGCAGTACTTC
TRBJ2-7,TRBV28,TRBD2,once,CASSLGPRGDYEQYF,TGTGCCAGCAGTTTAGGGCCCCGGGGGGATTACGAGCAGTACTTC
TRBJ1-5,TRBV19,-,-,CASSQLGGVRQPQHF,TGTGCCAGTAGCCAACTAGGGGGGGTGCGGCAGCCCCAGCATTTT
TRBJ1-2,TRBV7-2,TRBD1,-,CASSLTGTPYGYTF,TGTGCCAGCAGCTTGACAGGGACGCCCTATGGCTACACCTTC
TRBJ1-1,TRBV6-5,-,-,CASSGGTRTEAFF,TGTGCCAGTAGCGGTGGGACGCGCACTGAAGCTTTCTTT
TRBJ2-1,TRBV4-3,TRBD2,-,CASSQDGSSGRVEQFF,TGCGCCAGCAGCCAAGATGGCAGTAGCGGGAGGGTTGAGCAGTTCTTC
TRBJ1-3,TRBV10-3,-,-,CAIRQPSGNTIYF,TGTGCCATCAGACAGCCCTCTGGAAACACCATATATTTT